The 21 T cell receptor beta chains below all came from one sample that was sequenced in a study of T-cell reconstitution after alpha-beta-depleted transplantation in children. Unique molecular identifiers were incorporated when the TCRbeta library was constructed. A single record per CDR3 protein comes from TCRdb applying MiXCR to the PCR reads. The sample shows almost 500,000 distinct CDR3 sequences, around 12% of them seen only once. This material consisted of PBMCs from the stem cell graft donor, taken from the stem cell graft. The receptor set was obtained from a human donor who donated a stem cell graft to a child with combined immunodeficiency.

The gene calls are TRBV28 and TRBJ2-1; the D gene is possibly TRBD1 (6 bases). The germline V and J ends were trimmed by 7 bases and 0 bases, with 16 bases remaining between them. Germline CDR1 MDHEN, CDR2 SYDVKM. The CDR3 spans 16 residues. The CDR3 here is CASNPAGVASYNEQFF. The CDR3 region has the DNA TGTGCCAGCAACCCCGCAGGGGTAGCCTCCTACAATGAGCAGTTCTTC.

This clonotype showed up just a few times. The chain carries TRBV9 and TRBJ2-5; possibly TRBD1 for D (6 bases). The CDR3 contains 14 residues. Per the germline V gene, CDR1 is SGDLS and CDR2 is YYNGEE. V lost 0 bases and J 5 bases, leaving 11 bases between the germline ends. As DNA, the CDR3 is TGTGCCAGCAGCGTAGGAGGCCAGGGGGAGACCCAGTACTTC. This translates into CASSVGGQGETQYF.

As concerns this clonotype: This may arise from a read error, as a much more abundant clone is one base away. This chain connects TRBV6-5 to TRBJ2-7, with D possibly TRBD1 on 6 matching bases. The germline CDR1 and CDR2 sequences are MNHEY and SVGAGI. Deletions cut 4 bases from V and 7 bases from J, with 8 bases between. CDR3 length equals 11 residues. The CDR3, as DNA: TGTGCCAGCAGTTCAGGGGCGGAGCAGTACTTC. This sequence encodes CASSSGAEQYF.

About this clonotype: This sequence may be a read error, since a much larger clone differs from it by one base. V usage is TRBV24-1 and J usage is TRBJ2-5; no firm D call. The CDR3 covers 13 residues. The germline V gene has CDR1 KGHDR and CDR2 SFDVKD. Trimming left V 1 base short and J 1 base short, with 3 bases between. CDR3 in DNA: TGTGCCACCAGTGATTTAGGCCAAGAGACCCAGTACTTC. Translated: CATSDLGQETQYF.

This clonotype was seen only a few times. The genes are TRBV5-5 and TRBJ2-7, with 7 positions matching TRBD1. The V and J ends lost 6 bases and 3 bases, in that order; junction bases with no gene match: 12. This CDR3 spans 15 amino acids. Germline V lookup: CDR1 SGHKS, CDR2 YYEKEE (reference sequence). The CDR3 is CASIGLTGVDYEQYF. In nucleotides, the CDR3 is TGTGCCAGCATCGGCCTCACAGGGGTTGACTACGAGCAGTACTTC.

V usage is TRBV9 and J usage is TRBJ1-5, with D possibly matching TRBD1 (6 bases). The CDR3 runs to 15 residues. CDR1 and CDR2 from the germline V gene are SGDLS and YYNGEE. V lost 2 bases and J lost 4, with 13 bases in between. The CDR3 region has the DNA TGTGCCAGCAGCGTCGGGGACACGCGAAATCAGCCCCAGCATTTT. Protein product: CASSVGDTRNQPQHF.

This clonotype was counted a few times. The CDR3 DNA is TGTGCCAGCAGTTTATCCGCGGGTTGGGAACAGCCCCAGCATTTT. Amino acids: CASSLSAGWEQPQHF. This rearrangement joins TRBV27 to TRBJ1-5; no firm D call. Looked up from germline, CDR1 is MNHEY and CDR2 is SMNVEV (reference sequence). The germline V and J ends were trimmed by 0 bases and 7 bases, with 13 bases remaining between them. The CDR3 length is 15 residues.

Only a few counts were recorded for this clonotype. V gene TRBV9 combines with J gene TRBJ2-5; 11 bases fit TRBD2. Trimming cost V 0 bases and J 1 base; bases outside gene matches: 2. The CDR3 runs to 16 residues. From germline, CDR1 is SGDLS and CDR2 YYNGEE. The DNA for the CDR3 is TGTGCCAGCAGCGTAGCTAGCGGGGGGTCCCAAGAGACCCAGTACTTC. Residues: CASSVASGGSQETQYF.

The table lists this clonotype with many counts. The V call is TRBV6-1, the J call TRBJ1-6, with 7 bases lining up with TRBD1. Per the germline V gene, CDR1 is MNHNS and CDR2 is SASEGT. With 5 bases clipped from V and 8 bases from J, the junction kept 9 bases outside the gene matches. CDR3 length: 15 residues. CDR3 DNA sequence: TGTGCCAGCAGTCAAGACCGACAGGGTTATTCACCCCTCCACTTT. Its translation is CASSQDRQGYSPLHF.

This clonotype came up a few times. V is TRBV6-1 and J is TRBJ2-3, with 7 bases identical to TRBD1. From germline, CDR1 is MNHNS and CDR2 SASEGT. V was clipped by 2 bases and J by 4 bases; unmatched bases: 9. CDR3 length: 16 residues. The CDR3 here is CASSEPGQSFSDTQYF. Written as DNA, the CDR3 is TGTGCCAGCAGTGAACCGGGACAGAGTTTCTCAGATACGCAGTATTTT.

The rearrangement uses TRBV7-6 and TRBJ2-1; TRBD2 aligns across 10 bases. The J segment lost 7 bases and the V segment lost 1 base, leaving 7 bases of the junction unmatched. CDR1 SGHVS and CDR2 FNYEAQ come from the germline V gene. The CDR3 extends over 16 amino acids. This CDR3 is CASSLEGLAGENEQFF. Here the CDR3 DNA reads TGTGCCAGCAGCTTAGAAGGTCTAGCGGGGGAGAATGAGCAGTTCTTC.

The CDR3 DNA reads TGTGCCAGCAGAGTGGGGGCTCAAGAGACCCAGTACTTC. Its translation is CASRVGAQETQYF. This chain connects TRBV27 to TRBJ2-5; D may be TRBD1 (6 bases). Per germline, CDR1 MNHEY and CDR2 SMNVEV (reference sequence). The CDR3 loop spans 13 amino acids. V dropped 6 bases and J dropped 2 bases, with 10 bases sitting between them.

The rearrangement links TRBV14 to TRBJ2-2, with unresolved D. The germline V gene encodes CDR1 SGHDN and CDR2 FVKESK. This CDR3 spans 15 amino acids. V shed 2 bases and J shed 5 bases, with 12 bases lying between them. Written as DNA, the CDR3 is TGTGCCAGCAGCCAATTACGAACGGCAACCGGGGAGCTGTTTTTT. It codes for CASSQLRTATGELFF.

The genes are TRBV7-8 and TRBJ2-1, with D perhaps matching TRBD1 or TRBD2 (5 bases each). CDR3 length: 14 residues. The V gene lost 5 bases and the J gene lost 10 bases, with 18 bases spanning the gap. CDR1 and CDR2 (germline): SGHVS, FQNEAQ. In DNA form, the CDR3 reads TGTGCCAGCAGCCCCGGGGCTAGTGGCAAAGAGCAGTTCTTC. Residues: CASSPGASGKEQFF.

Ten or more counts support this clonotype. J is TRBJ1-5 and V is TRBV6-2 or TRBV6-3; D not certain. Germline CDR1 reads MNHEY; CDR2 reads SVGEGT. This CDR3 comprises 13 residues. V lost 3 bases and J 4 bases, leaving 7 bases between the germline ends. CDR3 sequence reads: CASSYWGNQPQHF. The CDR3 DNA sequence: TGTGCCAGCAGTTATTGGGGTAATCAGCCCCAGCATTTT.

Worth noting for this clonotype: The junction departs from the called germline gene at one end, perhaps through a read error. The gene calls are TRBV6-1 and TRBJ2-7, with no clear D. This CDR3 spans 12 amino acids. CDR1 and CDR2 (germline): MNHNS, SASEGT. The CDR3 DNA follows: TGTGACAGCAGTGAAGTGGCCTACGAGCAGTACTTC. It is translated as CDSSEVAYEQYF.

This clonotype was detected many times. The chain joins TRBV20-1 to TRBJ2-5; 11 nucleotides agree with TRBD2. Germline CDR1 DFQATT, CDR2 SNEGSKA (reference sequence). Trimming took 0 bases from V and 1 from J; bases not matched to a gene: 4. This CDR3 is 16 amino acids long. DNA of the CDR3: TGCAGTGCTAGAGATGTACTAGCGGGGGCCCAAGAGACCCAGTACTTC. Translated: CSARDVLAGAQETQYF.

This chain joins TRBV15 and TRBJ2-3; 8 bases are shared with TRBD1. Germline CDR1 reads LNHNV; CDR2 reads YYDKDF (reference sequence). Losses at the gene ends were 5 bases for V and 7 bases for J; bases not matched to a gene: 11. The CDR3 covers 15 residues. The CDR3 sequence is CATSADRGVSHTQYF. The CDR3 region has the DNA TGTGCCACCAGCGCCGACAGGGGCGTGTCGCATACGCAGTATTTT. Combining the CDR3 with reference TRBV15 and TRBJ2-3 gives the whole variable domain DAMVIQNPRYQVTQFGKPVTLSCSQTLNHNVMYWYQQKSSQAPKLLFHYYDKDFNNEADTPDNFQSRRPNTSFCFLDIRSPGLGDTAMYLCATSADRGVSHTQYFGPGTRLTVL.

This clonotype came up many times. This CDR3 reads CASSPDRGQYAYNEQFF. CDR3 sequence (DNA): TGTGCCAGCAGCCCGGACAGGGGGCAGTATGCCTACAATGAGCAGTTCTTC. The chain joins TRBV5-6 to TRBJ2-1; 11 bases match TRBD1. Germline V gene data show CDR1 as SGHDT and CDR2 as YYEEEE. This CDR3 region has 17 residues. V was pared by 4 bases and J by 2 bases, with 8 bases of the junction left unmatched.

The gene calls are TRBV19 and TRBJ2-6, with TRBD1 matching 10 bases. V dropped 4 bases and J dropped 4; count of bases not matched to a gene: 7. Germline CDR1 reads LNHDA; CDR2 reads SQIVND (reference sequence). This CDR3 is 17 amino acids long. CDR3 in amino acids: CASSRDRGRSGANVLTF. The CDR3 DNA follows: TGTGCCAGTAGTAGAGACAGGGGGCGATCAGGGGCCAACGTCCTGACTTTC.

The rearrangement links TRBV27 to TRBJ1-1; TRBD1 is a possible D gene (5 bases). CDR1 is MNHEY, CDR2 SMNVEV, per germline (reference sequence). V lost 6 bases and J 5 bases, leaving 16 bases between the germline ends. The CDR3 runs to 14 residues. The CDR3 coding sequence is TGTGCCAGCAGCCTAGGGCCAGGGCGGACTGAAGCTTTCTTT. It is translated as CASSLGPGRTEAFF.